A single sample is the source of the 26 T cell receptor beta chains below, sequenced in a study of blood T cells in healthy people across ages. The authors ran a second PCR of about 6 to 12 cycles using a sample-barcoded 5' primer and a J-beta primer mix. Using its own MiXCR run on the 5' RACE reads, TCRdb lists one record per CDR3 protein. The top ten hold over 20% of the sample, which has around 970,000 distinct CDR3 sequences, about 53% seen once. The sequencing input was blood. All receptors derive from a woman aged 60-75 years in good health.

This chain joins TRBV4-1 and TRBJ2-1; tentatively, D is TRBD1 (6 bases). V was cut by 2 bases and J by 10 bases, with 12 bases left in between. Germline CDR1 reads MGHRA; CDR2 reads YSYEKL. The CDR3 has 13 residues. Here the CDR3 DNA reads TGCGCCAGCAGCCAAAGAAGGACAGAGGAGCAGTTCTTC. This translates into CASSQRRTEEQFF.

CDR3 nucleotide sequence: TGTGCCAGCAAAATCACCGGGACGTACAATGAGCAGTTCTTC. It codes for CASKITGTYNEQFF. The chain is built from TRBV12-3 or TRBV12-4 and TRBJ2-1, with D perhaps being TRBD1 or TRBD2 (5 bases each). V lost 7 bases and J 4 bases, leaving 14 bases between the germline ends. The CDR3 is 14 amino acids.

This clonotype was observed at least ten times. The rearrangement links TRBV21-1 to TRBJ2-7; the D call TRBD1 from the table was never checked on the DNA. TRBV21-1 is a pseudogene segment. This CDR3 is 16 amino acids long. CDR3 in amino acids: CASCLLGQGLSNEQYF. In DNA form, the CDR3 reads TGTGCCAGCTGCTTGTTGGGACAGGGGTTATCAAACGAGCAGTACTTC.

The DNA of the CDR3 is TGTGCCAGCAGCTTAGTCTCCCCTGGCGGGAGTTTCCCCTACGAGCAGTACTTC. This encodes CASSLVSPGGSFPYEQYF. The chain is built from TRBV7-2 and TRBJ2-7; 7 bases are shared with TRBD2. Germline assignment: CDR1 SGHTA and CDR2 FQGNSA. The CDR3 is 18 residues long. With V trimmed by 1 base and J by 2 bases, 14 bases remained unmatched.

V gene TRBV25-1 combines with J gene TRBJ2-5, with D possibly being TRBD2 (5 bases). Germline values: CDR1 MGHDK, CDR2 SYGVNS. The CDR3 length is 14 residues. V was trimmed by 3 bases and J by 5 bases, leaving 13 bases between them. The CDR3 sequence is CASSEVWERETQYF. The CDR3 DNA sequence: TGTGCCAGCAGTGAGGTGTGGGAGAGGGAGACCCAGTACTTC.

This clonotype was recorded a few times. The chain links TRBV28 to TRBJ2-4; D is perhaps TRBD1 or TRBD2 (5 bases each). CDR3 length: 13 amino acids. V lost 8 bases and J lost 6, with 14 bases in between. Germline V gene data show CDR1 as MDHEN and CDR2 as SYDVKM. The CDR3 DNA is TGTGCCAGCCGACGAGGGGCGAGAAACATTCAGTACTTC. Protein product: CASRRGARNIQYF.

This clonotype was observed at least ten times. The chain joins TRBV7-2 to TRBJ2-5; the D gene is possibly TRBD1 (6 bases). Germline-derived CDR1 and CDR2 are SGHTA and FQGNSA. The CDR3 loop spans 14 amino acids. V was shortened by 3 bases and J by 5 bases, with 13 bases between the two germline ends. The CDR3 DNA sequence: TGTGCCAGCAGCTTCGACCAAAGGGGGGAGACCCAGTACTTC. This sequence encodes CASSFDQRGETQYF.

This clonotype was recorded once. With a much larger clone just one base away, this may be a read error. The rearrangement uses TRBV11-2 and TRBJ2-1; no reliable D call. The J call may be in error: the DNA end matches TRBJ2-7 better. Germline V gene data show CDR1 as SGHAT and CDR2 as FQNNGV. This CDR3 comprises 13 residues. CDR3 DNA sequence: TGTGCCAGCAGCTTTTACAGCAACAATGAGCAGTACTTC. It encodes CASSFYSNNEQYF.

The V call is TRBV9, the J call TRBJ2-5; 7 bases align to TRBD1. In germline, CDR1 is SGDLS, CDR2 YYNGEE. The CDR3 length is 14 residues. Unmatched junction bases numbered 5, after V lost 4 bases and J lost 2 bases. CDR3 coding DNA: TGTGCCAGCAGCACCCGGGACAGACAAGAGACCCAGTACTTC. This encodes CASSTRDRQETQYF.

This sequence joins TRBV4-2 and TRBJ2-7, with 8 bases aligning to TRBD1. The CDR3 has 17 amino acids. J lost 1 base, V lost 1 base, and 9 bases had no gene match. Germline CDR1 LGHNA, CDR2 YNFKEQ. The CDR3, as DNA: TGTGCCAGCAGCCAAGTCCACCCTACAGGGGGATCCTACGAGCAGTACTTC. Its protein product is CASSQVHPTGGSYEQYF.

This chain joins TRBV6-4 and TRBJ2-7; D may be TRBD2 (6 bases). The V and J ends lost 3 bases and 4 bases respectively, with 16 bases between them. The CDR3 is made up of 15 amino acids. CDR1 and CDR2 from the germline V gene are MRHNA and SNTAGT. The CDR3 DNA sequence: TGTGCCAGCAGTGATACCCGGAGGGGATATTACGAGCAGTACTTC. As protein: CASSDTRRGYYEQYF.

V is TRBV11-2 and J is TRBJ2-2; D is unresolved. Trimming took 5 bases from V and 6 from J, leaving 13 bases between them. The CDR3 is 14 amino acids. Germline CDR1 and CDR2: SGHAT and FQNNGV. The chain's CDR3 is CASSQIWRAGELFF. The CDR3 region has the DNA TGTGCCAGCAGCCAAATCTGGCGCGCCGGGGAGCTGTTTTTT.

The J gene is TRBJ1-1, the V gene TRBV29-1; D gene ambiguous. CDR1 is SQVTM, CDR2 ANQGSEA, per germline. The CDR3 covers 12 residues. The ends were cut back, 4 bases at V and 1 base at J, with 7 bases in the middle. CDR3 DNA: TGCAGCGTTGTTTTACGGAACACTGAAGCTTTCTTT. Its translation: CSVVLRNTEAFF.

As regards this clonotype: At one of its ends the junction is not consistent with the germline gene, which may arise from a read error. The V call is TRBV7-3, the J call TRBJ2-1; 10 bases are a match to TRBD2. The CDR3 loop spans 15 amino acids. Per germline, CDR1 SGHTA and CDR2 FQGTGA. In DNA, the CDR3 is TGTGCCAGCAGCGAGGGACTAGCGCGTATCAATGGGCAGTTCTTC. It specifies CASSEGLARINGQFF.

The CDR3 DNA follows: TGTGCCAGCACCCAGCGGAACACTGAAGCTTTCTTT. It yields the protein CASTQRNTEAFF. The chain is built from TRBV2 and TRBJ1-1; D not resolved. The V gene's germline CDR1 is SNHLY and CDR2 FYNNEI. V was trimmed by 7 bases and J by 1 base, leaving 7 bases between them. This CDR3 has 12 amino acids.

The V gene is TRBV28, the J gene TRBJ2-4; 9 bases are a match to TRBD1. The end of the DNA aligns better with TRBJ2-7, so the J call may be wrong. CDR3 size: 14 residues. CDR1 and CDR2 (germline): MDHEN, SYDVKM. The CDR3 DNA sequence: TGTGCCAGCAGTGGACAGGGGAGGTTCTCCGAGCAGTACTTC. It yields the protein CASSGQGRFSEQYF.

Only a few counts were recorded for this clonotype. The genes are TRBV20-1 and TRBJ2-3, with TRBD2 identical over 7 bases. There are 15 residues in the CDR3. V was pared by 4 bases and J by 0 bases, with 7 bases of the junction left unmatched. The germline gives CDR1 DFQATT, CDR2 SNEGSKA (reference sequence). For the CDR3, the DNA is TGCAGTGCTACGTCGCGGGGGTCTAGCACAGATACGCAGTATTTT. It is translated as CSATSRGSSTDTQYF.

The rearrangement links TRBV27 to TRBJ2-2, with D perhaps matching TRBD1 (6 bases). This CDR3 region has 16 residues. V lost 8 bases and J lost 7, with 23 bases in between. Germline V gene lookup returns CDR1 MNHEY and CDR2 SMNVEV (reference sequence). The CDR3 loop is CASAPGVGGMDGELFF. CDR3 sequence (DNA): TGTGCCAGCGCCCCAGGGGTTGGGGGTATGGACGGGGAGCTGTTTTTT.

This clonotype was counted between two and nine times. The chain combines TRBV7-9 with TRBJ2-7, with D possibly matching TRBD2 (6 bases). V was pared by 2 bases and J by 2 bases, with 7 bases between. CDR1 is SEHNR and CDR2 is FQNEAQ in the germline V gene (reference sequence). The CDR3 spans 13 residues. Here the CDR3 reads CASSLTSTYEQYF. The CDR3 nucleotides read TGTGCCAGCAGCTTAACTAGCACCTACGAGCAGTACTTC.

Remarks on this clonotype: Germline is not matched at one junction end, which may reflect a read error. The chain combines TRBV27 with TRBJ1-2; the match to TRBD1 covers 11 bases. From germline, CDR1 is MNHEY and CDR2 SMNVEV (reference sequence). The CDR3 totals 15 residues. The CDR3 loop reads CAGRTDRGLMGGYTF. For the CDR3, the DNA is TGTGCCGGCAGGACGGACAGGGGGCTGATGGGTGGCTACACCTTC.

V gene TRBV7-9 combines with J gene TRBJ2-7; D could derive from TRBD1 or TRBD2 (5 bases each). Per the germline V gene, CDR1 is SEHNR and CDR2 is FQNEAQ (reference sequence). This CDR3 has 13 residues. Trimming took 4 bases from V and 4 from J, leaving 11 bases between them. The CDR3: CASSYPGRYEQYF. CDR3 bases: TGTGCCAGCAGCTACCCGGGACGGTACGAGCAGTACTTC.

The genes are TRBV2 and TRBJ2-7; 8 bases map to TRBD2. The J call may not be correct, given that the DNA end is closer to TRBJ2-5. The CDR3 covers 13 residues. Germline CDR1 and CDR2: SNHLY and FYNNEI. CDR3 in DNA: TGTGCCAGAAGAACAGCGGGGGCGGTGACCCAGTACTTC. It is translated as CARRTAGAVTQYF.

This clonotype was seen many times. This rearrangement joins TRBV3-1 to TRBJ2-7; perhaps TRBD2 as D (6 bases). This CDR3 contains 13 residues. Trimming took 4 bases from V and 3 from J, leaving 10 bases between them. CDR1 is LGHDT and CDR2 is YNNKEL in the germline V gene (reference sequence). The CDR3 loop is CASSLTSSYEQYF. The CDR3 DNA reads TGTGCCAGCAGCCTGACTAGTAGCTACGAGCAGTACTTC.

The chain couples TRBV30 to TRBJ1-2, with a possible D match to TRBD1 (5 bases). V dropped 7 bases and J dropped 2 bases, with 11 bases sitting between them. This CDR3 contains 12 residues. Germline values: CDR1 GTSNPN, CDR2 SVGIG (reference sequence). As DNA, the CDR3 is TGTGCCTTACCCTCAGGGAACTATGGCTACACCTTC. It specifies CALPSGNYGYTF. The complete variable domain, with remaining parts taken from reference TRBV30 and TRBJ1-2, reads SQTIHQWPATLVQPVGSPLSLECTVEGTSNPNLYWYRQAAGRGLQLLFYSVGIGQISSEVPQNLSASRPQDRQFILSSKKLLLSDSGFYLCALPSGNYGYTFGSGTRLTVV.

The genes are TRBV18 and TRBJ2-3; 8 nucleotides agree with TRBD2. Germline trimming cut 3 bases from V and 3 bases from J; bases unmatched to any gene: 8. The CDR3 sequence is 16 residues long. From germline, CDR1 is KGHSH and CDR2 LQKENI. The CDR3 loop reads CASSPTSGAATDTQYF. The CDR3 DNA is TGTGCCAGCTCACCTACTAGCGGAGCCGCAACAGATACGCAGTATTTT.

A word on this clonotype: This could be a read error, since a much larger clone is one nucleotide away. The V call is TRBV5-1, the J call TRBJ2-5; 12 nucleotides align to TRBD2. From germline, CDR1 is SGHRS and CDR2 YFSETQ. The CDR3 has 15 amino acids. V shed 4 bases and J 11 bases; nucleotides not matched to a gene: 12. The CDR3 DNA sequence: TGCGCCAGCAGCCTTATATCCGGGACTAGCGGGCAGCAGTACTTC. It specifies CASSLISGTSGQQYF.